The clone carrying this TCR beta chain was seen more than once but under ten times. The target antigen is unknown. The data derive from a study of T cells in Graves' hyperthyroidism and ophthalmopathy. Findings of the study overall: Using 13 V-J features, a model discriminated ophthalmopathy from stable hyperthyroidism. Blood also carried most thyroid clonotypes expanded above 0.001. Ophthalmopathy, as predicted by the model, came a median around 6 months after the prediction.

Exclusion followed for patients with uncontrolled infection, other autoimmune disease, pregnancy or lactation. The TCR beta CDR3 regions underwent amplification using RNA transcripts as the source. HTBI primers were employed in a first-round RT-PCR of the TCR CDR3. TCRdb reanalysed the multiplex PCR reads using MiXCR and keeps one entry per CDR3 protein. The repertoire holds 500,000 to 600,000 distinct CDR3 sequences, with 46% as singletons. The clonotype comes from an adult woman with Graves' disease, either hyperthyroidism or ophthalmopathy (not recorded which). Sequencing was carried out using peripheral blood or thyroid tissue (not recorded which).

CDR3 coding DNA: TGTGCCAGCAGCGTAGCCGGCCTAGCGGGGGTCACAGATACGCAGTATTTT. Its protein product is CASSVAGLAGVTDTQYF. V is TRBV9 and J is TRBJ2-3, with 10 bases that match TRBD2. The CDR3 totals 17 residues. Germline CDR1 reads SGDLS; CDR2 reads YYNGEE. J was trimmed by 2 bases and V by 0 bases; bases with no gene match: 6. Together with reference TRBV9 and TRBJ2-3, the CDR3 gives the full variable domain: DSGVTQTPKHLITATGQRVTLRCSPRSGDLSVYWYQQSLDQGLQFLIQYYNGEERAKGNILERFSAQQFPDLHSELNLSSLELGDSALYFCASSVAGLAGVTDTQYFGPGTRLTVL.